This T cell receptor beta chain was sequenced in a study of blood T cells in healthy people across ages. For the second PCR, which ran for about 6 to 11 cycles, a sample-barcoded 5' primer and a J-beta primer mix were used. A single record per CDR3 protein comes from TCRdb applying MiXCR to the 5' RACE reads. The table records 1.8 million or so distinct CDR3 sequences, about 39% of them present only once. In its sample, this clonotype was seen a few times. Source material: blood. This clonotype originated in a human donor in good health.

For the CDR3, the DNA is TGCAGTGCCGTTGGGACAGGGGACACAGATACGCAGTATTTT. Translating gives CSAVGTGDTDTQYF. The chain couples TRBV20-1 to TRBJ2-3, with 10 bases identical to TRBD1. Per the germline V gene, CDR1 is DFQATT and CDR2 is SNEGSKA (reference sequence). The CDR3 is made up of 14 amino acids. V trimming: 6 bases; J trimming: 2 bases; junction bases outside the gene matches: 5.